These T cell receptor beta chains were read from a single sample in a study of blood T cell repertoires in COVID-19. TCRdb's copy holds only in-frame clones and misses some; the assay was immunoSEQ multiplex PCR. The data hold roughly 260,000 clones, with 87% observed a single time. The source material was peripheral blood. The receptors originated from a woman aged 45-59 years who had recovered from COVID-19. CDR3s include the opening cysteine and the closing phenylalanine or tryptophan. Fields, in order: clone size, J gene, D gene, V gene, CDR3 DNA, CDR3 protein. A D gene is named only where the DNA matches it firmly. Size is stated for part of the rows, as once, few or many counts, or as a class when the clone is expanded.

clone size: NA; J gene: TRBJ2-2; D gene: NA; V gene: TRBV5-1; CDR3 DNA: TGCGCCAGCACCTACAGGGGAGGAAATACCGGGGAGCTGTTTTTT; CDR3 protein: CASTYRGGNTGELFF
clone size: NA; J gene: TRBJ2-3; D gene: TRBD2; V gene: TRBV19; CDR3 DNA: TGTGCCAGTAGTAAGTCGGGGGGGGCAGGGAAGGATACGCAGTATTTT; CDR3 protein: CASSKSGGAGKDTQYF
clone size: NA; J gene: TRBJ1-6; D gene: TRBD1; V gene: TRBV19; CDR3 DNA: TGTGCCAGTAGTCCAAGACAGGGGAGCTCCTATAATTCACCCCTCCACTTT; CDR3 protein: CASSPRQGSSYNSPLHF
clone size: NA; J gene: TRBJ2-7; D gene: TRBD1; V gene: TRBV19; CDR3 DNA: TGTGCCCTAGAGGGACAGGGGACCTACGAGCAGTACTTC; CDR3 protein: CALEGQGTYEQYF
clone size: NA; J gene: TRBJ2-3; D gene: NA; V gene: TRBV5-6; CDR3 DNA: TGTGCCAGCAGCTTAACTGAGAAAACTAGCACAGATACGCAGTATTTT; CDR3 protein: CASSLTEKTSTDTQYF
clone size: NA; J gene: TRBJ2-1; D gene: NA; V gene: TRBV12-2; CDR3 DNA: TGTGCAAGTCGCTCAGCGACTTACGCGGGATTCAATGAGCAGTTCTTC; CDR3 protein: CASRSATYAGFNEQFF
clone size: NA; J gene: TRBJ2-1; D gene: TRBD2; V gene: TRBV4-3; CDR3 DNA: TGCGCCAGCAGCCAAGACAGCGGGAAGAGCTCCTACAATGAGCAGTTCTTC; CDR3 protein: CASSQDSGKSSYNEQFF
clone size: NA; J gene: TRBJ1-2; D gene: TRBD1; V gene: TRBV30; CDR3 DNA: TGTGCCTGGAGTGGCCAGGCCTTAACGACAGGGGGCTACACCTTC; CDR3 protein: CAWSGQALTTGGYTF
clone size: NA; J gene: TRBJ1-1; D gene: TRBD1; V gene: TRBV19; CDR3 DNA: TGTGCCAGTAGGACCGAAGAGGGGGCTTATAAAGCTTTCTTT; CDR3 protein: CASRTEEGAYKAFF
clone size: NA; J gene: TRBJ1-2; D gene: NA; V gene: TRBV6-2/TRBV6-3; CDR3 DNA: TGTGCCAGCAGTGATCGGGACACAGTACCAGGGTACACCTTC; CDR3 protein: CASSDRDTVPGYTF
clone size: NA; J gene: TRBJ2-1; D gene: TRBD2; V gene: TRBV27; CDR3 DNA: TGTGCCAGCAGCGACGGGGGGGTAACGAACAATGAGCAGTTCTTC; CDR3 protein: CASSDGGVTNNEQFF
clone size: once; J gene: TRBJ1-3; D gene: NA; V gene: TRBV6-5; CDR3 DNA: TGTGCCAGCACGACAGGCCCTGGAAACACCATATATTTT; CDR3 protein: CASTTGPGNTIYF
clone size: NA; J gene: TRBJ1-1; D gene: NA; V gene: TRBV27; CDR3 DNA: TGTGCCAGCAGTCCTATTAGGTGGGGCTGGGGTACTGAAGCTTTCTTT; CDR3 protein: CASSPIRWGWGTEAFF
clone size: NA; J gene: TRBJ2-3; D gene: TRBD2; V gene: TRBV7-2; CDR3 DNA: TGTGCCAGCAGCACCCACACGGTGGGCGGGGGGGCGGATACGCAGTATTTT; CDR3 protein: CASSTHTVGGGADTQYF
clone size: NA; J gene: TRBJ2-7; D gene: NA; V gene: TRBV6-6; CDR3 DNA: TGTGCCAGCAGTGTAATCTACGAGCAGTACTTC; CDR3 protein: CASSVIYEQYF
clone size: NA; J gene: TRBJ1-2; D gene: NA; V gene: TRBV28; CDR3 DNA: TGTGCCAGCAGTTTCCACAGCCCCTATGGCTACACCTTC; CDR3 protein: CASSFHSPYGYTF
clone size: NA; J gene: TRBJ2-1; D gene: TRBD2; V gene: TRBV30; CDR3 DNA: TGTGCCTGGAGGGGAACCGGGACTAGCCCGCGGGAGCAGTTCTTC; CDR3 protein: CAWRGTGTSPREQFF
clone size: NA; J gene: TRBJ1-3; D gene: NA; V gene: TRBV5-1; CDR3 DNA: TGCGCCAGCATGATTTCGGGTTCTGGAAACACCATATATTTT; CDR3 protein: CASMISGSGNTIYF
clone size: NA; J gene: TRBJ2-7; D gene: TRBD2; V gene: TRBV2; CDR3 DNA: TGTGCCAGCAGTGAAGTAATCGGGGGGGAGCAGTACTTC; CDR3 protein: CASSEVIGGEQYF
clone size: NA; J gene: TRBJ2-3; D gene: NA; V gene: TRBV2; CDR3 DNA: TGTGCCAGCGGCCACCCTAGCGCAGGGGGACCCACAGATACGCAGTATTTT; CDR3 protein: CASGHPSAGGPTDTQYF
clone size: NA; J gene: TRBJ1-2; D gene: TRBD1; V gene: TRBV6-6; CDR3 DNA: TGTGCCAGCACCCGGACAGGTGTGCCCTATGGCTACACCTTC; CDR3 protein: CASTRTGVPYGYTF
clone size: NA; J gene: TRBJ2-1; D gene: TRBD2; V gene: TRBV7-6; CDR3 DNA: TGTGCCAGCAGCTTAGGACTAGCGGCTAATGAGCAGTTCTTC; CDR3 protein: CASSLGLAANEQFF
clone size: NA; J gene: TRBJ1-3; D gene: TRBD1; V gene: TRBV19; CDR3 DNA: TGTGCCCGGGGGTGGGGACAGGAAAAAACCTTCCCTGGAAACACCATATATTTT; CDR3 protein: CARGWGQEKTFPGNTIYF
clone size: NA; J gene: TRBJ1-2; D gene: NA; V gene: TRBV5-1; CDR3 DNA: TGCGCCAGCAGCTTCTCACAGGGTAATCCCTATGGCTACACCTTC; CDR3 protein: CASSFSQGNPYGYTF
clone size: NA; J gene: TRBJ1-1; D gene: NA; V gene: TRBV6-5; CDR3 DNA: TGTGCCAGCAGCCGGACCCAGGGCGGCACTGAAGCTTTCTTT; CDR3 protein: CASSRTQGGTEAFF
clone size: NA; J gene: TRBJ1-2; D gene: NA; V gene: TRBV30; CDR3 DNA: TGTGCCTGGATGACAGCTGGTACTAACTATGGCTACACCTTC; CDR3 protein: CAWMTAGTNYGYTF
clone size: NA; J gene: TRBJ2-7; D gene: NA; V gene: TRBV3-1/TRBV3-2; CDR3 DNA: TGTGCCAGCAGCCAAGATAGGGACTCAGTCTACGAGCAGTACTTC; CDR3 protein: CASSQDRDSVYEQYF
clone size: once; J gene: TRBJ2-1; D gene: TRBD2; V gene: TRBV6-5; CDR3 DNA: TGTGCCAGCAGTTACAAGGGAGGGGGACTAGCGGTAGGGCAGTTCTTC; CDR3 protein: CASSYKGGGLAVGQFF
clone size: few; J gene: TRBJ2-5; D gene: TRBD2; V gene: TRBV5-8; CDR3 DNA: TGTGCCAGCAGCTCGGGACTAGCGGGAGGAGAGACCCAGTACTTC; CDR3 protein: CASSSGLAGGETQYF
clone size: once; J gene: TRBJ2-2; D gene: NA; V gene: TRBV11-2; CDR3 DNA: TGTGCCAGCAGGACCGGGACACTGAACACCGGGGAGCTGTTTTTT; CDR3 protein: CASRTGTLNTGELFF
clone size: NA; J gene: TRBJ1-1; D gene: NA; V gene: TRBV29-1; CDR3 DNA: TGCAGCGTTGGAGTAGGGAGGACTGAAGCTTTCTTT; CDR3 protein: CSVGVGRTEAFF
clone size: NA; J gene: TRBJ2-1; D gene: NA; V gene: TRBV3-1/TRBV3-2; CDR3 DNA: TGTGCCAGCAGCCTCCGGGGAGAGCGGTTATGGTCCTACAATGAGCAGTTCTTC; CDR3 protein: CASSLRGERLWSYNEQFF
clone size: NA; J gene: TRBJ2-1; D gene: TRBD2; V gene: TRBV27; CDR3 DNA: TGTGCCAGCAGTTTACGGGGGGGTTTATCCTACAATGAGCAGTTCTTC; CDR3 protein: CASSLRGGLSYNEQFF
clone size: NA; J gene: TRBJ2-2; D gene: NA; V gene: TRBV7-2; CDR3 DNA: TGTGCCAGCAGCTTAGTCGGGCTAGCCAGCCTAAACACCGGGGAGCTGTTTTTT; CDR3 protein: CASSLVGLASLNTGELFF
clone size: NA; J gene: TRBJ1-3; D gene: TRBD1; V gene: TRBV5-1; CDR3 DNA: TGCGCCAGCAGCTTCCAGGGGGCTGGAAACACCATATATTTT; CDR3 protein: CASSFQGAGNTIYF
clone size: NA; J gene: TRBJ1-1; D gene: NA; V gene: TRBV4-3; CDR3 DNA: TGCGCCAGCAGCCAAGATGGGGCAACTCGAGCTTTCTTT; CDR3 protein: CASSQDGATRAFF
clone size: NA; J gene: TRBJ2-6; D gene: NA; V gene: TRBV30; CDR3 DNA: TGTGCCTGGAGTCTTATGGGGGCCAACGTCCTGACTTTC; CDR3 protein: CAWSLMGANVLTF
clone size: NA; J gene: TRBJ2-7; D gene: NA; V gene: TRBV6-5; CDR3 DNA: TGTGCCAGCAGTCAGGGTGTAGGCGCGTACTTC; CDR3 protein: CASSQGVGAYF
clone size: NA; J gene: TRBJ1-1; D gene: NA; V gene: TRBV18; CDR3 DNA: TGTGCCAGCTCACCGACAGCTGAAGCTTTCTTT; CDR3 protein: CASSPTAEAFF
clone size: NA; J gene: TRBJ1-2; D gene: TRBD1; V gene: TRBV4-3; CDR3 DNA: TGCGCCAGCAGCCAAGGACAGGGTTATGGCTACACCTTC; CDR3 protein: CASSQGQGYGYTF
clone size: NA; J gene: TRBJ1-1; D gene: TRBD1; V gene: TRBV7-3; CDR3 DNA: TGTGCCAGCAGCTCTGACAGGGGTAAAGCTTTCTTT; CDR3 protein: CASSSDRGKAFF
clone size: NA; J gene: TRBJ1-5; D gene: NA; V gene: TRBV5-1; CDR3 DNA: TGCGCCAGCAGCTTGTCGGGGGGCGGTTATCAGCCCCAGCATTTT; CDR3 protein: CASSLSGGGYQPQHF
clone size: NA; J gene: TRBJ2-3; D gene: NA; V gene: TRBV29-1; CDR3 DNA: TGCAGCGTTGGCGGGATGAGCACAGATACGCAGTATTTT; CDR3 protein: CSVGGMSTDTQYF
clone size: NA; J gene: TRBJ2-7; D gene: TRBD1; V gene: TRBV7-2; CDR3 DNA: TGTGCCAGCAGTTTAGGACAGGTCTCTCGCGAGCAGTACTTC; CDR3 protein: CASSLGQVSREQYF
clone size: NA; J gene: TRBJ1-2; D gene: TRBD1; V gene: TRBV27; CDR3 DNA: TGTGCCAGCAGTCAAACAGGGGGCCGCTATGGCTACACCTTC; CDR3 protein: CASSQTGGRYGYTF
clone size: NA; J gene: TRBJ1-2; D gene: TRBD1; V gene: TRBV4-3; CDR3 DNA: TGCGCCAGCAGCCAAGGACAGGGTTGGGACTATGGCTACACCTTC; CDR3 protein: CASSQGQGWDYGYTF
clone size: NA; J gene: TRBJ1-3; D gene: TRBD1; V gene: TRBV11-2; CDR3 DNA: TGTGCCAGCAGCGCAGGGGGCTCGGGAAACACCATATATTTT; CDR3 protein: CASSAGGSGNTIYF
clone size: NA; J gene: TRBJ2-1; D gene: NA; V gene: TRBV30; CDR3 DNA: TGTGCCTGGAGCCTACTCTCCCTGTACAATGAGCAGTTCTTC; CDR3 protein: CAWSLLSLYNEQFF
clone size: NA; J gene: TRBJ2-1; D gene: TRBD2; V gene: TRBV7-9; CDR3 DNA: TGTGCCAGCAGCTCCGGGACTAGCGGCATAGGGCAGTTCTTC; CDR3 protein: CASSSGTSGIGQFF
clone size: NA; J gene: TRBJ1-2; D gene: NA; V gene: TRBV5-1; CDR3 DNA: TGCGCCAGCAGTCAACAACCGGACAGCCTATATGGCTACACCTTC; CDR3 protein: CASSQQPDSLYGYTF
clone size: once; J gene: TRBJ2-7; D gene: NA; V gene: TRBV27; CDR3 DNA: TGTGCCAGCGGGAAAACCTCGGCGGGCTCCTACGAGCAGTACTTC; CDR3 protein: CASGKTSAGSYEQYF
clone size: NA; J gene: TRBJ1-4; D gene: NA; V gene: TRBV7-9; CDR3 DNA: TGTGCCAGCAGCCCTACAGGGCATGCTAATGAAAAACTGTTTTTT; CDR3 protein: CASSPTGHANEKLFF
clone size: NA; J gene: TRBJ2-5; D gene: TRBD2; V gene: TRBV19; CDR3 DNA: TGTGCCAGTAGTATAGGGCGCGGGAGGCAAGAGACCCAGTACTTC; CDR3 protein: CASSIGRGRQETQYF
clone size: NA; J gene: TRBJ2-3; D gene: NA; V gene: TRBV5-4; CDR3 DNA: TGTGCCAGCAGCTCCTACAGAGACACAGATACGCAGTATTTT; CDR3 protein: CASSSYRDTDTQYF